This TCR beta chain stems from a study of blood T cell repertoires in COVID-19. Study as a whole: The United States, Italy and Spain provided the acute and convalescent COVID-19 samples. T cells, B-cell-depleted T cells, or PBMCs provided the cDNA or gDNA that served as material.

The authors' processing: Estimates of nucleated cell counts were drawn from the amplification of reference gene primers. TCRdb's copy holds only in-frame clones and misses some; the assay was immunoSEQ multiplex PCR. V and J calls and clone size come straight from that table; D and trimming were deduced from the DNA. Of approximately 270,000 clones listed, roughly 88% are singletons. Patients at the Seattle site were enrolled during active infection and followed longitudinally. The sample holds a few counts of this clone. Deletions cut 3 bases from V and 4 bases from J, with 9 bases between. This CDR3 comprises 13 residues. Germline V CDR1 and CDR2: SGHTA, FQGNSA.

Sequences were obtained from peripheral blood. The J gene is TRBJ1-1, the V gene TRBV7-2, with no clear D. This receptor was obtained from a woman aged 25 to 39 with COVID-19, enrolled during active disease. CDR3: CASSFWASTEAFF. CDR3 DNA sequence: TGTGCCAGCAGCTTCTGGGCGAGCACTGAAGCTTTCTTT.